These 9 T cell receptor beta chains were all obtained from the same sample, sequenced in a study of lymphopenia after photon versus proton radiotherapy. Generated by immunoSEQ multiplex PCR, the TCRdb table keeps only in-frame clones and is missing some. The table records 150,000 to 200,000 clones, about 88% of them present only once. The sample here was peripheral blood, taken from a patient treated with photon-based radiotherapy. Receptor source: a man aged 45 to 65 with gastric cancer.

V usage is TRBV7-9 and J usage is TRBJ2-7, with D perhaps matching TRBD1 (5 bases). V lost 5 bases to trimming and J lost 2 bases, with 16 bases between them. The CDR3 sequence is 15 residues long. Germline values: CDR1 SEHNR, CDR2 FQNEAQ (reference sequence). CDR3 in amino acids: CASSRPTGGTYEQYF. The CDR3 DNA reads TGTGCCAGCAGCCGCCCCACAGGTGGGACCTACGAGCAGTACTTC. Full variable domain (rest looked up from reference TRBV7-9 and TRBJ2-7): DTGVSQNPRHKITKRGQNVTFRCDPISEHNRLYWYRQTLGQGPEFLTYFQNEAQLEKSRLLSDRFSAERPKGSFSTLEIQRTEQGDSAMYLCASSRPTGGTYEQYFGPGTRLTVT.

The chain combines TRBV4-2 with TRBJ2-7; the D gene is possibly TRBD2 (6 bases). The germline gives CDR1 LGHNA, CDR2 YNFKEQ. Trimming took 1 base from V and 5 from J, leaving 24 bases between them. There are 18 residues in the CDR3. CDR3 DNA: TGTGCCAGCAGCCAAGTAATCCGGAGGGGATTTTCTTTTAACGAGCAGTACTTC. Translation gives CASSQVIRRGFSFNEQYF.

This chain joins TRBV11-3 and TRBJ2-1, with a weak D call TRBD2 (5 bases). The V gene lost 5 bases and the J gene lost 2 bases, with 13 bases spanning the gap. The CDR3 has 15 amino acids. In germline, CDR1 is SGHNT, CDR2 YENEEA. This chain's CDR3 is CASSGRQRPYNEQFF. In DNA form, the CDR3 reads TGTGCCAGCAGCGGGCGCCAGCGGCCCTACAATGAGCAGTTCTTC.

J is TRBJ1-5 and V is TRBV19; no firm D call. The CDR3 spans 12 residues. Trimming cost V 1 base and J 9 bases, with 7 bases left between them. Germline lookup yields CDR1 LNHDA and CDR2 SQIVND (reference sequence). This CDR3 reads CASSIGNGPQHF. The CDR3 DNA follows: TGTGCCAGTAGTATAGGAAACGGGCCCCAGCATTTT. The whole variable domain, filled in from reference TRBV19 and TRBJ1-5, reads DGGITQSPKYLFRKEGQNVTLSCEQNLNHDAMYWYRQDPGQGLRLIYYSQIVNDFQKGDIAEGYSVSREKKESFPLTVTSAQKNPTAFYLCASSIGNGPQHFGDGTRLSIL.

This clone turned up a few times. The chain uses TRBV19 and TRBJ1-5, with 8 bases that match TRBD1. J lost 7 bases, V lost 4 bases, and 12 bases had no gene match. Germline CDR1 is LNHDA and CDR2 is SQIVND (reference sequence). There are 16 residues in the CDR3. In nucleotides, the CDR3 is TGTGCCAGTAGTACCCCCGGACAGGGAGATCGGCAGCCCCAGCATTTT. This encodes CASSTPGQGDRQPQHF.

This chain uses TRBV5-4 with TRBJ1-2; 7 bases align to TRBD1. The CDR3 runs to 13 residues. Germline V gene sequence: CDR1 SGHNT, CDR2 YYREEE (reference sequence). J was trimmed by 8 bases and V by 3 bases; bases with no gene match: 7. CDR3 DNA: TGTGCCAGCAGCTACGACAGGGTTGGCGGCTACACCTTC. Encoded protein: CASSYDRVGGYTF.

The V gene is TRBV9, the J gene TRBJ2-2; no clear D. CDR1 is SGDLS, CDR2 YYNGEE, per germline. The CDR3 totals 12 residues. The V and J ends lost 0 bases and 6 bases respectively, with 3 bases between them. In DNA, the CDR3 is TGTGCCAGCAGCGTAGACGCCGGGGAGCTGTTTTTT. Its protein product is CASSVDAGELFF.

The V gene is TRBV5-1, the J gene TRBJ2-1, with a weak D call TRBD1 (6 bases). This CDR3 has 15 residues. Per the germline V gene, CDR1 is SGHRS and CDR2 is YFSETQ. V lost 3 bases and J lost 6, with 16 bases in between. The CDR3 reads CASSSAGTSTNEQFF. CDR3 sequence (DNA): TGCGCCAGCAGCTCTGCCGGGACATCCACCAATGAGCAGTTCTTC.

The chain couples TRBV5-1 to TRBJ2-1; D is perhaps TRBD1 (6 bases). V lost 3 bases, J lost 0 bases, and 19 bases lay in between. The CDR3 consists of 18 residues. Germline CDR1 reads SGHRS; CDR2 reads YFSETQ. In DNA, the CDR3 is TGCGCCAGCAGCTCGGGCGTTTTAGGGGGTTCCTCCTACAATGAGCAGTTCTTC. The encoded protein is CASSSGVLGGSSYNEQFF.